The entry that follows covers one T cell receptor (beta chain) sequence. This sample stems from a study of cytomegalovirus exposure and HLA in healthy donors. The overall study: Unique TCRs from HLA-typed donors, 80 million to 90 million of them, were held in an early data release.

It was with 60 Vbeta and 13 Jbeta primers that the PCR ran. Clones were read by immunoSEQ multiplex PCR, and TCRdb kept only the in-frame ones, dropping some. The sample has fewer than 150,000 clones; 73% are singletons. Not recorded for this donor was the CMV serostatus. The CDR3 runs 15 residues. The germline CDR1 and CDR2 sequences are MGHRA and YSYEKL. V was pared by 1 base and J by 2 bases, with 12 bases between. The chain links TRBV4-1 to TRBJ2-7; TRBD1 is a possible D gene (7 bases). Input material: PBMCs. The TCR was taken from a human donor in good health. For the CDR3, the DNA is TGCGCCAGCAGCCAAGGGCAGGGGGGCACCTACGAGCAGTACTTC. Encoded protein: CASSQGQGGTYEQYF.